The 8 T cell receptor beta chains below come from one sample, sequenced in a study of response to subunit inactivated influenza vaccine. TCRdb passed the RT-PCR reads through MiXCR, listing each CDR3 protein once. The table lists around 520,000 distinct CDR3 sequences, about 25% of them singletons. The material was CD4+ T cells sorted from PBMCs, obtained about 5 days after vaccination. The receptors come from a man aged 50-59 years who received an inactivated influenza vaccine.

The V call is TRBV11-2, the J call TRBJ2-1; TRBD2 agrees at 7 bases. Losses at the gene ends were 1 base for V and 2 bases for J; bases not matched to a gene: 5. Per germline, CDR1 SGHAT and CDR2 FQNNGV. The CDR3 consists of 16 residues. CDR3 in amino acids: CASSLGKAGPYNEQFF. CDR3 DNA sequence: TGTGCCAGCAGCTTAGGAAAAGCGGGGCCCTACAATGAGCAGTTCTTC. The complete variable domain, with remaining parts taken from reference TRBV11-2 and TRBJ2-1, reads EAGVAQSPRYKIIEKRQSVAFWCNPISGHATLYWYQQILGQGPKLLIQFQNNGVVDDSQLPKDRFSAERLKGVDSTLKIQPAKLEDSAVYLCASSLGKAGPYNEQFFGPGTRLTVL.

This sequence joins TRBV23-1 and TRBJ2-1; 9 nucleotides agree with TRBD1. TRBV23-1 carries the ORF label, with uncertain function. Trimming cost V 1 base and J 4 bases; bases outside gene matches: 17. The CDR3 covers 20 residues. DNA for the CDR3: TGCGCCAGCAGTCAATTTGGGACAGGGTGTTCTGTCAGGTCGTACAATGAGCAGTTCTTC. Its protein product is CASSQFGTGCSVRSYNEQFF.

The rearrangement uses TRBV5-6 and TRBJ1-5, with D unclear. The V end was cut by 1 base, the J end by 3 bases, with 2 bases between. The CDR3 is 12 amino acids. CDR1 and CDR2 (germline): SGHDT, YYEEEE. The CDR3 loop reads CASSLTNQPQHF. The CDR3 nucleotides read TGTGCCAGCAGCTTGACCAATCAGCCCCAGCATTTT.

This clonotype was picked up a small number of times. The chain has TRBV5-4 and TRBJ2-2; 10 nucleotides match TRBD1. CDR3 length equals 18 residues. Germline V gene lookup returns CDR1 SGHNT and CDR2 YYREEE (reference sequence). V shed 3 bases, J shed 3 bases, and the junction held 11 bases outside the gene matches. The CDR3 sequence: CASSSRDRGLRDTGELFF. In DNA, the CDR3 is TGTGCCAGCAGCTCTCGGGACAGGGGCCTCCGGGACACCGGGGAGCTGTTTTTT. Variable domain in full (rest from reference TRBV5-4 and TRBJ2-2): ETGVTQSPTHLIKTRGQQVTLRCSSQSGHNTVSWYQQALGQGPQFIFQYYREEENGRGNFPPRFSGLQFPNYSSELNVNALELDDSALYLCASSSRDRGLRDTGELFFGEGSRLTVL.

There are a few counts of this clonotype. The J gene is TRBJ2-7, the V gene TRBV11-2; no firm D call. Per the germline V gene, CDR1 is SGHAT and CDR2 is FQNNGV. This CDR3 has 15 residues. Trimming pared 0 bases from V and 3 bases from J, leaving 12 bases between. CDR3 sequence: CASSLDPTFGYEQYF. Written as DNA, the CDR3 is TGTGCCAGCAGCTTAGATCCTACCTTCGGCTACGAGCAGTACTTC.

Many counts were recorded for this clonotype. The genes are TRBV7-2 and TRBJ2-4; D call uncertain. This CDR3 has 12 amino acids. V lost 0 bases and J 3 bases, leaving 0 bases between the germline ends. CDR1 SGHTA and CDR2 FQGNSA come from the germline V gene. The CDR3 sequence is CASSLAKNIQYF. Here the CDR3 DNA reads TGTGCCAGCAGCTTAGCCAAAAACATTCAGTACTTC.

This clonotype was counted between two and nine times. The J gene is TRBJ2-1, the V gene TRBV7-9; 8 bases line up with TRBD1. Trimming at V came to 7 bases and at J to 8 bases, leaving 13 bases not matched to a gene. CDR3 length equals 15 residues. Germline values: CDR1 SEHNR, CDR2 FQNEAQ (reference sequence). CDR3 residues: CASTLAGQGAHEQFF. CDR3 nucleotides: TGTGCCAGCACCCTAGCCGGGCAGGGGGCTCATGAGCAGTTCTTC.

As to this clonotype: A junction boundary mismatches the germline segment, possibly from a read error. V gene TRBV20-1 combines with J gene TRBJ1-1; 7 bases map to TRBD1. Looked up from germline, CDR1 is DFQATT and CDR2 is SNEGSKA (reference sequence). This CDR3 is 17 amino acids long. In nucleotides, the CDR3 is TGCTGTGCTAGAGATCTGAGGGGGCGAGGAGGGAGTACTGAAGCTTTCTTT. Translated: CCARDLRGRGGSTEAFF.